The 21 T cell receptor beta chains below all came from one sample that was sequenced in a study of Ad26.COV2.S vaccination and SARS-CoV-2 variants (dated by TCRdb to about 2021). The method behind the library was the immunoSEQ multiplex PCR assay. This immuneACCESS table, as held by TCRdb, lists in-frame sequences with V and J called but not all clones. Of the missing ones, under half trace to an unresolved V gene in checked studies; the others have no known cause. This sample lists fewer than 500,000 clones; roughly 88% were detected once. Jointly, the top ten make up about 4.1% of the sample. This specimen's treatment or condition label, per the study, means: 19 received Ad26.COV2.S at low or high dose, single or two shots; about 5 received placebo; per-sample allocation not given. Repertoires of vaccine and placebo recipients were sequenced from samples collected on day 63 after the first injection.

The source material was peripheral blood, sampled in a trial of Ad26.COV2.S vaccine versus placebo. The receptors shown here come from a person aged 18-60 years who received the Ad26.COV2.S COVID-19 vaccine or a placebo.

Written as DNA, the CDR3 is TGTGCCAGCAGCGTCGAACAGGGTGTGGGAATCTACGAGCAGTACTTC. Protein sequence: CASSVEQGVGIYEQYF. The chain employs TRBV9 and TRBJ2-7; a weak D match, TRBD1 (6 bases). Trimming removed 2 bases at V and 3 bases at J, with 18 bases between. Germline V gene sequence: CDR1 SGDLS, CDR2 YYNGEE. The CDR3 runs 16 residues.

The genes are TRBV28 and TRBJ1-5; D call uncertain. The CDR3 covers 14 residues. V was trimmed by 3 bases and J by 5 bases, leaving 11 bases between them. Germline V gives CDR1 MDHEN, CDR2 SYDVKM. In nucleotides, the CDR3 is TGTGCCAGCAGTTTTGGTCAGATCGATCAGCCCCAGCATTTT. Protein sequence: CASSFGQIDQPQHF.

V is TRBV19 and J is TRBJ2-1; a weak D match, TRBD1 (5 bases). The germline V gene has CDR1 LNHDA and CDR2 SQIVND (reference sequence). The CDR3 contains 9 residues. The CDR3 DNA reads TGTGCAGCAGGGAATGAGCAGTTCTTC. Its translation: CAAGNEQFF.

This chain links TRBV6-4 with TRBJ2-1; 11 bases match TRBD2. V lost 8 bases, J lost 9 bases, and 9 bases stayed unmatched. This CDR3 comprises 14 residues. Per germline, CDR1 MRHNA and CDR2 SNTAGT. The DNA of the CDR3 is TGTGCCAGCGGCATACTAGCGGGGGTGGGTGAGCAGTTCTTC. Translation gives CASGILAGVGEQFF.

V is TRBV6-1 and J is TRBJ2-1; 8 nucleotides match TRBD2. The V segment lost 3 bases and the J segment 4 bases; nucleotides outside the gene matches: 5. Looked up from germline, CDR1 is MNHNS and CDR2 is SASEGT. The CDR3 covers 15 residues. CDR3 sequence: CASSDISGSYNEQFF. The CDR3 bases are TGTGCCAGCAGTGATATAAGCGGGAGTTACAATGAGCAGTTCTTC.

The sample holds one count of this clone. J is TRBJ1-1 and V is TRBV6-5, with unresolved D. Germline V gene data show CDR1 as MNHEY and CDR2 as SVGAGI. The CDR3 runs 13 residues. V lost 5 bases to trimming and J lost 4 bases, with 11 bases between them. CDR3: CASSLGLTTEAFF. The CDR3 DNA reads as TGTGCCAGCAGTCTAGGACTGACCACTGAAGCTTTCTTT.

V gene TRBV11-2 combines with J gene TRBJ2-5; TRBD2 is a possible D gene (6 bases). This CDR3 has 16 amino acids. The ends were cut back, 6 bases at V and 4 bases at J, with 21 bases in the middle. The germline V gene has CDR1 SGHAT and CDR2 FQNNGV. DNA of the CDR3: TGTGCCAGCAGGCCACGGGGCGGGGTCCCAGGAGAGACCCAGTACTTC. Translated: CASRPRGGVPGETQYF.

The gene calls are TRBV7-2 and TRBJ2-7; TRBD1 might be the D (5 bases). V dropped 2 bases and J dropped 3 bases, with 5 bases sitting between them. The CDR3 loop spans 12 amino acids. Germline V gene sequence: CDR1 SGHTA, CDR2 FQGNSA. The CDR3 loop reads CASSLRGYEQYF. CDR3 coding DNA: TGTGCCAGCAGCTTAAGGGGCTACGAGCAGTACTTC.

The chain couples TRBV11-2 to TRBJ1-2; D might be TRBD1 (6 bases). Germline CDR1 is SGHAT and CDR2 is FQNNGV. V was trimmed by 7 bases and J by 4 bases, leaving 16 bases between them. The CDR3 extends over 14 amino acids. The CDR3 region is CASTLGRGLYGYTF. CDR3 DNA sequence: TGTGCCAGCACCCTAGGCAGGGGACTCTATGGCTACACCTTC.

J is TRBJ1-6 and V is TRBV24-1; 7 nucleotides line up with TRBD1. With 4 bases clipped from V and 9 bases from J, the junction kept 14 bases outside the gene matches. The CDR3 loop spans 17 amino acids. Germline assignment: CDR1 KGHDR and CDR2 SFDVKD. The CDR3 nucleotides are TGTGCCACCAGTGACACTGAAGGACAGGTCTGGAGTTCACCCCTCCACTTT. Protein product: CATSDTEGQVWSSPLHF.

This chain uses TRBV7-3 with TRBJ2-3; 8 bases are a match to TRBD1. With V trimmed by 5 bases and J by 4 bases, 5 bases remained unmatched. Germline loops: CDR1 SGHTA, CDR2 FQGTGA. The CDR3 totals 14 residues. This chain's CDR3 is CASSGSGGPDTQYF. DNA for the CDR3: TGTGCCAGCAGCGGCTCAGGGGGCCCAGATACGCAGTATTTT. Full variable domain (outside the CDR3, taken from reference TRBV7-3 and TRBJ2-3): GAGVSQTPSNKVTEKGKYVELRCDPISGHTALYWYRQSLGQGPEFLIYFQGTGAADDSGLPNDRFFAVRPEGSVSTLKIQRTERGDSAVYLCASSGSGGPDTQYFGPGTRLTVL.

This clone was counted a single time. CDR3 sequence reads: CASSQRPGQGAANEKLFF. The CDR3 nucleotides read TGTGCCAGCAGCCAAAGACCGGGACAGGGGGCAGCTAATGAAAAACTGTTTTTT. The chain uses TRBV7-6 and TRBJ1-4; 12 bases agree with TRBD1. This CDR3 is 18 amino acids long. Germline lookup yields CDR1 SGHVS and CDR2 FNYEAQ. Germline trimming cut 5 bases from V and 3 bases from J; bases unmatched to any gene: 10.

Here the CDR3 reads CASSLWTNADTQYF. CDR3 coding DNA: TGTGCCAGCAGCTTATGGACTAACGCAGATACGCAGTATTTT. The chain couples TRBV7-3 to TRBJ2-3; possibly TRBD2 for D (6 bases). Germline-derived CDR1 and CDR2 are SGHTA and FQGTGA. V was cut by 2 bases and J by 4 bases, with 10 bases left in between. CDR3 length: 14 residues.

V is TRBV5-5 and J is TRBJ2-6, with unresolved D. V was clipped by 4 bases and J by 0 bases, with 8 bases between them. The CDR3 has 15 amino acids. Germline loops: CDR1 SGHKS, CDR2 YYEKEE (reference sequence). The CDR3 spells CASSTKSSGANVLTF. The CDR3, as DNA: TGTGCCAGCAGCACCAAAAGCTCTGGGGCCAACGTCCTGACTTTC.

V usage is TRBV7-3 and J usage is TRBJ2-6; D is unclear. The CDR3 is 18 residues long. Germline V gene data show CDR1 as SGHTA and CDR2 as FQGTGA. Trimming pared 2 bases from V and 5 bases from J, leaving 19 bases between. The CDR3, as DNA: TGTGCCAGCAGCTTATCTTCCACAGCCCCTTCAAGGGCCAACGTCCTGACTTTC. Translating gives CASSLSSTAPSRANVLTF.

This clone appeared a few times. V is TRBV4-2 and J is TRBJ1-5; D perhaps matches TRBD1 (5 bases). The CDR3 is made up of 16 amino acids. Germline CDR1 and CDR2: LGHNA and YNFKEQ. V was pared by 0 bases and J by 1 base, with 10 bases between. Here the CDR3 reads CASSQDHEGSNQPQHF. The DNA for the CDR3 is TGTGCCAGCAGCCAAGATCACGAGGGGAGCAATCAGCCCCAGCATTTT.

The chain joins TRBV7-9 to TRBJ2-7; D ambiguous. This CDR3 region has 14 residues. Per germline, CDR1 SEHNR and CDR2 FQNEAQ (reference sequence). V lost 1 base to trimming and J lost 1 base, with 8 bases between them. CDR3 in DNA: TGTGCCAGCAGCTTAGAAGGTCTTTCCTACGAGCAGTACTTC. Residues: CASSLEGLSYEQYF. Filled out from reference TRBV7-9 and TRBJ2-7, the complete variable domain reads DTGVSQNPRHKITKRGQNVTFRCDPISEHNRLYWYRQTLGQGPEFLTYFQNEAQLEKSRLLSDRFSAERPKGSFSTLEIQRTEQGDSAMYLCASSLEGLSYEQYFGPGTRLTVT.

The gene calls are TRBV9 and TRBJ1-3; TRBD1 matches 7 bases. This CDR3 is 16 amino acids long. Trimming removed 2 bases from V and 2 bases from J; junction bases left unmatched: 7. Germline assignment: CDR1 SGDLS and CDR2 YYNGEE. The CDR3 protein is CASSVGATGTGNTIYF. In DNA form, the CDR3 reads TGTGCCAGCAGCGTTGGGGCGACAGGGACTGGAAACACCATATATTTT.

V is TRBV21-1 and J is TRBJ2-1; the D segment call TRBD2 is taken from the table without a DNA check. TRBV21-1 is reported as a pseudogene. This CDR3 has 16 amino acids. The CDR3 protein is CASSTSGRAHYNEQFF. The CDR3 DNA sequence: TGTGCCAGCAGCACGAGCGGGAGGGCCCACTACAATGAGCAGTTCTTC.

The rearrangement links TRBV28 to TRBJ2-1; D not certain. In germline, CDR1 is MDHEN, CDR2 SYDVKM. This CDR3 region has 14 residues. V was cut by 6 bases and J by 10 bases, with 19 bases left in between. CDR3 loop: CASSPVAQRREQFF. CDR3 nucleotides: TGTGCCAGCAGCCCCGTAGCCCAACGGCGGGAGCAGTTCTTC.

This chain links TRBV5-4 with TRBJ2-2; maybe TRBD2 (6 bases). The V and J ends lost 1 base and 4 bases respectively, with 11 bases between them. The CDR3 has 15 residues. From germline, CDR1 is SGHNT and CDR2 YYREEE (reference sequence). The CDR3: CASSLNQGGTGELFF. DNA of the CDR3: TGTGCCAGCAGCTTGAATCAGGGAGGCACCGGGGAGCTGTTTTTT.